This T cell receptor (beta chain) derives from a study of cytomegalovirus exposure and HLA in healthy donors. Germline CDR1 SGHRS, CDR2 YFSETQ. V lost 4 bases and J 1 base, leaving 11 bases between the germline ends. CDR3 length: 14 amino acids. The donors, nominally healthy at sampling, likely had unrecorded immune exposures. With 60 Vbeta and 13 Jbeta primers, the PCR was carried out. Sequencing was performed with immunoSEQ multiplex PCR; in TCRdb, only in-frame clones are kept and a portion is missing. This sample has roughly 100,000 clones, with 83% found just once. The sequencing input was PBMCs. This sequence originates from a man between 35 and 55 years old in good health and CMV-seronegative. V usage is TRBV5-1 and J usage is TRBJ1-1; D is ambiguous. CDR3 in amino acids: CASSQWQQNTEAFF. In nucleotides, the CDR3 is TGCGCCAGCAGCCAATGGCAACAGAACACTGAAGCTTTCTTT.